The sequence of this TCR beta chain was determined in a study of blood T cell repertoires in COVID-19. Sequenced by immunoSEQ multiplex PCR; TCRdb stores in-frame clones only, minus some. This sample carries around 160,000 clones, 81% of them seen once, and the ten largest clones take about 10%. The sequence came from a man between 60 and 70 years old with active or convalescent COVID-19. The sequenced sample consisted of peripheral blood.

CDR3 nucleotide sequence: TGTGCCAGCAGTATAACTCCAGATACGCAGTATTTT. It encodes CASSITPDTQYF. The gene calls are TRBV6-2 or TRBV6-3 and TRBJ2-3; D unresolved. Looked up from germline, CDR1 is MNHEY and CDR2 is SVGEGT. The length of the CDR3 is 12 residues. V was cut by 5 bases and J by 4 bases, with 7 bases left in between.